This T cell receptor beta chain emerged from a study of cytomegalovirus exposure and HLA in healthy donors. Points on this clone: No antigen is known for it.

The germline V gene has CDR1 LNHDA and CDR2 SQIVND (reference sequence). V lost 8 bases and J lost 4; bases outside the gene matches: 9. The CDR3 has 15 residues. Primers included in the PCR were 60 Vbeta and 13 Jbeta primers. In the source study's methods: Later, an analysis found 65 million to 85 million unique TCR beta chains, and around 10 million of these were shared. Assay used: immunoSEQ multiplex PCR; TCRdb lists only in-frame clones, some missing. The D gene and trimming were derived from the DNA, and the V and J assignments and clone size from that table. The sample lists some 150,000 clones, about 76% occurring once. Regarding the study as a whole: Roughly uniform sequencing depth across donors was assumed, possibly incorrectly. Across donors, most TCRs were seen rarely, yet some public ones were widespread.

The source of this sequence is a man between 18 and 29 years old in good health and CMV-seronegative. V gene TRBV19 combines with J gene TRBJ1-5; 9 bases are a match to TRBD1. The sequenced material came from PBMCs. CDR3 sequence: CASARTGVGNQPQHF. CDR3 DNA sequence: TGTGCCAGTGCCCGGACAGGGGTAGGTAATCAGCCCCAGCATTTT.